This entry describes one T cell receptor (beta chain). Its antigen remains unknown. A second about 6 to 12 cycle PCR used barcoded and J-beta primers. Sequencing yielded, for each sample, at least 2.5 million paired-end reads carrying CDR3. TCRdb re-analysed the 5' RACE reads in MiXCR, keeping a single row per CDR3 protein. The table has about 1.4 million distinct CDR3 sequences, 59% seen once. These data come from a study of blood T cells in healthy people across ages. Looking at the study overall: Template switching captured about one barcoded beta molecule per two T cells. Overall study findings and caveats: Long-lived and aged donors differed, with more naive CD4+ cells and higher diversity in the long-lived.

V shed 5 bases and J 10 bases; nucleotides not matched to a gene: 12. In germline, CDR1 is SGHTA, CDR2 FQGNSA. The CDR3 length is 14 residues. Sequenced sample: blood. The chain is built from TRBV7-2 and TRBJ1-2; 8 positions match TRBD1. The TCR comes from a man aged 18-30 years in good health. CDR3 DNA: TGTGCCAGCAGCCCAACCGCCGGGACAGGAGACTACACCTTC. Protein sequence: CASSPTAGTGDYTF.